This T cell receptor (beta chain) derives from a study of response to subunit inactivated influenza vaccine. About this clonotype: What it recognizes is unknown.

The CDR3 is 15 residues long. Trimming pared 4 bases from V and 1 base from J, leaving 11 bases between. Germline CDR1 is LGHNA and CDR2 is YSLEER. TCRdb processed the RT-PCR reads anew with MiXCR; each CDR3 protein has one entry. The sample has about 520,000 distinct CDR3 sequences; about 25% are singletons. Study conclusions and caveats: The authors suggested that few new T cells are recruited per seasonal influenza vaccination.

This TCR was sampled from a man between 50 and 59 years old who received an inactivated influenza vaccine. This chain links TRBV4-3 with TRBJ2-1, with a possible D match to TRBD2 (5 bases). Sequences were derived from CD4+ T cells sorted from PBMCs, sampled less than 6 days after vaccination. In nucleotides, the CDR3 is TGCGCCAGCAGCCGTCGGCCGGGGTCCTACAATGAGCAGTTCTTC. Protein product: CASSRRPGSYNEQFF.